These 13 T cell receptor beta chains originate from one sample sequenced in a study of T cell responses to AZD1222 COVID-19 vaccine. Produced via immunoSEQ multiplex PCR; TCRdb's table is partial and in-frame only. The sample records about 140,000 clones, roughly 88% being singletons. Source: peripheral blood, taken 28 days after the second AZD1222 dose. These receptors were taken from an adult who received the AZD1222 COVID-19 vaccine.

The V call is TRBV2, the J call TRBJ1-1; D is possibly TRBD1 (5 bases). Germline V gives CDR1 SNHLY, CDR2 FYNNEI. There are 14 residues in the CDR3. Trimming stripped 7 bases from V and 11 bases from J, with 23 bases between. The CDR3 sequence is CASTLASGPGGAFF. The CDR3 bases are TGTGCCAGCACCCTCGCGTCGGGCCCCGGGGGGGCTTTCTTT. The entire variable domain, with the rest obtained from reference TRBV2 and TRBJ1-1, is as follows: EPEVTQTPSHQVTQMGQEVILRCVPISNHLYFYWYRQILGQKVEFLVSFYNNEISEKSEIFDDQFSVERPDGSNFTLKIRSTKLEDSAMYFCASTLASGPGGAFFGQGTRLTVV.

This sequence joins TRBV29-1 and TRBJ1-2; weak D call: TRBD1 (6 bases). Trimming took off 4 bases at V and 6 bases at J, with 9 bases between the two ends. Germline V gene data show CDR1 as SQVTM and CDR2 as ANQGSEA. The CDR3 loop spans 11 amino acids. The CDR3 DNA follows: TGCAGCGTTGTCAGGGGAAATGGCTACACCTTC. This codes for CSVVRGNGYTF.

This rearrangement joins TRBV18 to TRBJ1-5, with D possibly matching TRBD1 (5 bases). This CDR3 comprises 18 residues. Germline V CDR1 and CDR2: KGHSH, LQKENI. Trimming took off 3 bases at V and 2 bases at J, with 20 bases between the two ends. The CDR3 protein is CASSPPGLGEVGNQPQHF. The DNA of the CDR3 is TGTGCCAGCTCACCCCCGGGGTTAGGGGAGGTCGGCAATCAGCCCCAGCATTTT.

CDR3 in amino acids: CASSVATGPAAGEQYF. The CDR3 DNA is TGTGCCAGCAGCGTAGCTACGGGGCCAGCAGCTGGCGAGCAGTACTTC. The chain recombines TRBV9 with TRBJ2-7; D possibly matches TRBD1 or TRBD2 (5 bases each). The CDR3 contains 16 residues. V was cut by 0 bases and J by 6 bases, with 19 bases left in between. Per the germline V gene, CDR1 is SGDLS and CDR2 is YYNGEE.

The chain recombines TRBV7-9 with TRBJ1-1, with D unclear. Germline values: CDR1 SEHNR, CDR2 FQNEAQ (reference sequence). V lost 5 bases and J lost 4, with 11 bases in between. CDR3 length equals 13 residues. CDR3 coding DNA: TGTGCCAGCAGCCCGACTTCGTCCACTGAAGCTTTCTTT. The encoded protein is CASSPTSSTEAFF. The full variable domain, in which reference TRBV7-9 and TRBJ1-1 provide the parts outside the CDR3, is DTGVSQNPRHKITKRGQNVTFRCDPISEHNRLYWYRQTLGQGPEFLTYFQNEAQLEKSRLLSDRFSAERPKGSFSTLEIQRTEQGDSAMYLCASSPTSSTEAFFGQGTRLTVV.

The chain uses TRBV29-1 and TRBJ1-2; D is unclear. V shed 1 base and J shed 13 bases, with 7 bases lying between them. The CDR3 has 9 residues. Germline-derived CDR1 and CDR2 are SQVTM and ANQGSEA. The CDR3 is CSVEAPPTF. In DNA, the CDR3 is TGCAGCGTTGAAGCCCCCCCCACCTTC.

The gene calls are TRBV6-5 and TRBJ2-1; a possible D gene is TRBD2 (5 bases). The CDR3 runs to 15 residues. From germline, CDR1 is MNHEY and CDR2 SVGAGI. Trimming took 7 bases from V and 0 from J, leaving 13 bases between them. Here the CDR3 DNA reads TGTGCCAGCATGGAGAGGGCTGGCTCCTACAATGAGCAGTTCTTC. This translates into CASMERAGSYNEQFF.

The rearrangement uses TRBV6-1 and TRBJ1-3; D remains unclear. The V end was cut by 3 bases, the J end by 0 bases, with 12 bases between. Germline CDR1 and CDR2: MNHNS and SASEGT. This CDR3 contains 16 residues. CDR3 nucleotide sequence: TGTGCCAGCAGTGAGGACCGGATGAGCTCTGGAAACACCATATATTTT. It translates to CASSEDRMSSGNTIYF.

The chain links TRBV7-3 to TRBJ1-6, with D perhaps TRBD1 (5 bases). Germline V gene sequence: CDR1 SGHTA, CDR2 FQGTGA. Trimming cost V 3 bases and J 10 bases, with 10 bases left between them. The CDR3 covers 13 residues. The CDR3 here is CASSLNRNSPLHF. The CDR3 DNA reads TGTGCCAGCAGCTTGAACAGGAACTCACCCCTCCACTTT.

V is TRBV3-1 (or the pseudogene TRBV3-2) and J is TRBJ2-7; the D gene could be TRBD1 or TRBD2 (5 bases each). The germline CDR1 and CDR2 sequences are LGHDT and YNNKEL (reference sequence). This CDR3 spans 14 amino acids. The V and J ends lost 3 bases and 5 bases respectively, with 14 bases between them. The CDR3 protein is CASSHGAGSNEQYF. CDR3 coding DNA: TGTGCCAGCAGCCACGGGGCAGGGTCCAACGAGCAGTACTTC.

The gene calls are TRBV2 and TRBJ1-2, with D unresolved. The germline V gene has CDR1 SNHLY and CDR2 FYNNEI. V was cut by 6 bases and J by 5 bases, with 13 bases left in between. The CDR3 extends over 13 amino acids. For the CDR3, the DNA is TGTGCCAGCAGAGCCCTTGAATGGTATGGCTACACCTTC. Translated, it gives CASRALEWYGYTF. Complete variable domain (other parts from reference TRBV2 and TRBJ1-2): EPEVTQTPSHQVTQMGQEVILRCVPISNHLYFYWYRQILGQKVEFLVSFYNNEISEKSEIFDDQFSVERPDGSNFTLKIRSTKLEDSAMYFCASRALEWYGYTFGSGTRLTVV.

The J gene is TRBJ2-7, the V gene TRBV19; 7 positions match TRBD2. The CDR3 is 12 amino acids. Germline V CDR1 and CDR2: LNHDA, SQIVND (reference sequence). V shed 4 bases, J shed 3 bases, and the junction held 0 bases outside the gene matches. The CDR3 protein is CASSSGGYEQYF. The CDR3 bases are TGTGCCAGTAGTAGCGGGGGCTACGAGCAGTACTTC.

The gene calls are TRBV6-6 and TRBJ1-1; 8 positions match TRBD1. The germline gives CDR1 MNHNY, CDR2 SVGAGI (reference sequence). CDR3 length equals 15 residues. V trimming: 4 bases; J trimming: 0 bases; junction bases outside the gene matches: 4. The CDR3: CASSWGTGVNTEAFF. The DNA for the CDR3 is TGTGCCAGCAGTTGGGGGACAGGTGTGAACACTGAAGCTTTCTTT.